This T cell receptor beta chain was obtained from a study of regulatory T cells in long-lasting Graves disease. Regarding time point: newly diagnosed GD, antithyroid drugs for less than 3 months. From PBMCs, RNA was extracted and then used to make the TCR library. This clonotype was observed at least ten times. For TCR beta, libraries came from iRepertoire HTBI primers and Arm-PCR of CDR3 regions. From the multiplex PCR reads, TCRdb called clonotypes with MiXCR, one entry per CDR3 protein. This sample has about 500,000 distinct CDR3 sequences, with 12% found just once. Trimming removed 5 bases at V and 6 bases at J, with 19 bases between. This CDR3 comprises 15 residues. Germline CDR1 reads SNHLY; CDR2 reads FYNNEI. These data also featured in a second study, about T cells in Graves' hyperthyroidism and ophthalmopathy.

The clonotype was recovered from a woman aged 25 to 39 with Graves disease. V gene TRBV2 combines with J gene TRBJ1-1, with a possible D match to TRBD1 (6 bases). The material was peripheral blood mononuclear cells (PBMCs), obtained at new diagnosis, from a patient treated with antithyroid drugs. DNA for the CDR3: TGTGCCAGCAGTTACTCAGGGATGGGGGGCGCTGAAGCTTTCTTT. Translating gives CASSYSGMGGAEAFF.